Each of the 21 T cell receptor beta chains below was sequenced from the same sample in a study of shared clonotypes between healthy human individuals (dated by TCRdb to about 2020). Library creation used the immunoSEQ multiplex PCR assay. TCRdb retrieved this table from immuneACCESS and kept in-frame rearrangements only. Not all clones are present; in checked studies, unresolved V genes account for under half, and no reason is known for the remainder. The sample table holds 600,000 to 750,000 clones, of which 72% were seen once. In total, the top ten clones hold 1.8% of the sample. The sample comprised memory CD4+ T cells sorted from blood. The cell subset or site label on this specimen signifies: CD45RA-negative fraction. Receptors were obtained from a woman in her 30s in good health.

The chain is built from TRBV27 and TRBJ2-7; TRBD2 might be the D (6 bases). The CDR3 length is 18 residues. Trimming cost V 6 bases and J 4 bases, with 28 bases left between them. Germline V CDR1 and CDR2: MNHEY, SMNVEV (reference sequence). The CDR3 here is CASRGLTSGLTGGYEQYF. The CDR3 bases are TGTGCCAGCAGGGGTCTCACCAGTGGCCTTACCGGGGGTTACGAGCAGTACTTC.

The chain combines TRBV30 with TRBJ2-5, with 13 bases fitting TRBD2. The DNA matches TRBJ2-7 better at its end, which makes the J call doubtful. This CDR3 contains 14 residues. The germline gives CDR1 GTSNPN, CDR2 SVGIG (reference sequence). CDR3 residues: CAWTRTSGSYEQYF. For the CDR3, the DNA is TGTGCCTGGACCCGGACTAGCGGGAGTTACGAGCAGTACTTC.

This clone was picked up one time. The genes are TRBV7-9 and TRBJ2-2, with 10 bases fitting TRBD1. Germline CDR1 and CDR2: SEHNR and FQNEAQ (reference sequence). The CDR3 totals 16 residues. V lost 5 bases and J lost 6; bases outside the gene matches: 9. The CDR3 region has the DNA TGTGCCAGCAGCACCCGGGACAGGGGTATCGCCGGGGAGCTGTTTTTT. Encoded protein: CASSTRDRGIAGELFF.

The chain employs TRBV30 and TRBJ1-3; tentatively, D is TRBD1 (6 bases). The CDR3 extends over 13 amino acids. V was cut by 7 bases and J by 1 base, with 11 bases left in between. Germline assignment: CDR1 GTSNPN and CDR2 SVGIG (reference sequence). The CDR3 sequence: CAFRQDSGNTIYF. CDR3 sequence (DNA): TGTGCCTTCCGACAGGATTCTGGAAACACCATATATTTT.

This clone occurred once. This chain links TRBV28 with TRBJ1-2, with D perhaps TRBD1 (5 bases). This CDR3 has 17 residues. The germline CDR1 and CDR2 sequences are MDHEN and SYDVKM. V was shortened by 7 bases and J by 0 bases, with 21 bases between the two germline ends. This CDR3 reads CASIGEGGPVSNYGYTF. CDR3 bases: TGTGCCAGCATAGGGGAAGGAGGGCCTGTTTCTAACTATGGCTACACCTTC.

Concerning this clone: A far larger clone differs by one base, so this is likely a read error. The chain uses TRBV11-2 and TRBJ2-1; 8 bases align to TRBD1. J gave up 6 bases and V 3 bases, and 1 base lay outside the gene matches. This CDR3 has 13 amino acids. Germline assignment: CDR1 SGHAT and CDR2 FQNNGV. This CDR3 reads CASSFDRGNEQFF. CDR3 DNA: TGTGCCAGCAGCTTCGACAGGGGCAATGAGCAGTTCTTC.

A note on this clone: One junction end disagrees with the germline gene, perhaps due to a read error. The sample holds other DNA sequences that translate to the same CDR3. V usage is TRBV5-1 and J usage is TRBJ2-5; D gene ambiguous. Germline CDR1 reads SGHRS; CDR2 reads YFSETQ. The length of the CDR3 is 13 residues. CDR3 sequence (DNA): TGTGCCAGCAGCTTTCAACCTCAAGAGACCCAGTACTTC. It specifies CASSFQPQETQYF. Full variable domain (missing parts from reference TRBV5-1 and TRBJ2-5): KAGVTQTPRYLIKTRGQQVTLSCSPISGHRSVSWYQQTPGQGLQFLFEYFSETQRNKGNFPGRFSGRQFSNSRSEMNVSTLELGDSALYLCASSFQPQETQYFGPGTRLLVL.

This rearrangement joins TRBV5-1 to TRBJ1-2; a weak D match, TRBD1 (6 bases). The V end lost 4 bases, the J end lost 1 base, and 14 bases lay between the germline ends. Germline CDR1 reads SGHRS; CDR2 reads YFSETQ. The CDR3 loop spans 15 amino acids. The CDR3 sequence: CASSPGATDNYGYTF. CDR3 sequence (DNA): TGCGCCAGCAGCCCAGGGGCGACGGATAACTATGGCTACACCTTC.

This chain connects TRBV5-4 to TRBJ1-1; D unclear. The CDR3 extends over 14 amino acids. Looked up from germline, CDR1 is SGHNT and CDR2 is YYREEE (reference sequence). V lost 6 bases and J 3 bases, leaving 15 bases between the germline ends. For the CDR3, the DNA is TGTGCCAGCACATCTAGATGGCAGTACACTGAAGCTTTCTTT. It is translated as CASTSRWQYTEAFF. The full variable domain, its missing parts supplied by reference TRBV5-4 and TRBJ1-1, is ETGVTQSPTHLIKTRGQQVTLRCSSQSGHNTVSWYQQALGQGPQFIFQYYREEENGRGNFPPRFSGLQFPNYSSELNVNALELDDSALYLCASTSRWQYTEAFFGQGTRLTVV.

The chain uses TRBV11-2 and TRBJ1-3; D unresolved. Trimming shortened V by 4 bases and J by 2 bases, and 3 bases separated the two germline ends. The CDR3 extends over 12 amino acids. In germline, CDR1 is SGHAT, CDR2 FQNNGV. CDR3 nucleotides: TGTGCCAGCAGCTCTACTGGAAACACCATATATTTT. As protein: CASSSTGNTIYF. The full variable domain, its missing parts supplied by reference TRBV11-2 and TRBJ1-3, is EAGVAQSPRYKIIEKRQSVAFWCNPISGHATLYWYQQILGQGPKLLIQFQNNGVVDDSQLPKDRFSAERLKGVDSTLKIQPAKLEDSAVYLCASSSTGNTIYFGEGSWLTVV.

The chain carries TRBV6-4 and TRBJ2-1; 9 bases map to TRBD1. CDR1 is MRHNA and CDR2 is SNTAGT in the germline V gene. This CDR3 is 14 amino acids long. The V segment lost 3 bases and the J segment 7 bases; nucleotides outside the gene matches: 4. CDR3 in DNA: TGTGCCAGCAGTGAGGCGACAGGGGGAAATGAGCAGTTCTTC. Translation gives CASSEATGGNEQFF.

Here the CDR3 reads CASSKLKTGELFF. The CDR3 DNA follows: TGTGCCAGTAGCAAGCTGAAGACCGGGGAGCTGTTTTTT. The chain couples TRBV19 to TRBJ2-2; no firm D call. V lost 6 bases and J 5 bases, leaving 10 bases between the germline ends. The CDR3 consists of 13 residues. Germline V gene lookup returns CDR1 LNHDA and CDR2 SQIVND (reference sequence).

This clone was seen only a few times. This chain uses TRBV11-2 with TRBJ2-4; D not resolved. The CDR3 runs to 13 residues. The germline CDR1 and CDR2 sequences are SGHAT and FQNNGV. V was clipped by 4 bases and J by 6 bases, with 10 bases between them. CDR3 loop: CASSSTAGNIQYF. The CDR3 DNA follows: TGTGCCAGCAGCTCAACTGCTGGAAACATTCAGTACTTC.

J is TRBJ2-7 and V is TRBV28; TRBD1 matches 7 bases. V shed 6 bases and J 3 bases; nucleotides not matched to a gene: 8. The CDR3 is 14 residues long. Germline V gives CDR1 MDHEN, CDR2 SYDVKM. The CDR3 DNA reads as TGTGCCAGCAGATGGACAGGACAACTCTACGAGCAGTACTTC. It codes for CASRWTGQLYEQYF. Using reference TRBV28 and TRBJ2-7 for the parts outside the CDR3, the full variable domain is DVKVTQSSRYLVKRTGEKVFLECVQDMDHENMFWYRQDPGLGLRLIYFSYDVKMKEKGDIPEGYSVSREKKERFSLILESASTNQTSMYLCASRWTGQLYEQYFGPGTRLTVT.

CDR3 DNA: TGCAGCGTAGCACAGAGCACCGGGGAGCTGTTTTTT. Its translation: CSVAQSTGELFF. The chain uses TRBV29-1 and TRBJ2-2; D not certain. The CDR3 totals 12 residues. Germline assignment: CDR1 SQVTM and CDR2 ANQGSEA. V dropped 6 bases and J dropped 4 bases, with 9 bases sitting between them.

J is TRBJ2-7 and V is TRBV6-5, with 7 bases aligning to TRBD1. Per germline, CDR1 MNHEY and CDR2 SVGAGI. V was pared by 1 base and J by 0 bases, with 3 bases of the junction left unmatched. The CDR3 sequence is 15 residues long. The CDR3 protein is CASSYLQGSSYEQYF. The CDR3 coding sequence is TGTGCCAGCAGTTACTTACAGGGGAGCTCCTACGAGCAGTACTTC.

V gene TRBV28 combines with J gene TRBJ1-5, with D perhaps matching TRBD1 (5 bases). V lost 6 bases to trimming and J lost 3 bases, with 18 bases between them. Germline V CDR1 and CDR2: MDHEN, SYDVKM. The CDR3 loop spans 16 amino acids. The CDR3 loop reads CASSSAGGAFNQPQHF. The CDR3 region has the DNA TGTGCCAGCAGCAGCGCCGGTGGGGCCTTCAATCAGCCCCAGCATTTT.

This clone was counted only a few times. The chain employs TRBV6-5 and TRBJ2-7; weak D call: TRBD2 (5 bases). The CDR3 totals 14 residues. Germline V gene sequence: CDR1 MNHEY, CDR2 SVGAGI. Trimming took 5 bases from V and 6 from J, leaving 17 bases between them. Here the CDR3 reads CASSDGMNEAEQYF. In nucleotides, the CDR3 is TGTGCCAGCAGTGACGGGATGAATGAAGCCGAGCAGTACTTC.

The rearrangement links TRBV5-4 to TRBJ2-2; perhaps TRBD2 as D (5 bases). In germline, CDR1 is SGHNT, CDR2 YYREEE (reference sequence). CDR3 length equals 14 residues. The V end lost 1 base, the J end lost 3 bases, and 7 bases lay between the germline ends. The chain's CDR3 is CASSLRGHTGELFF. The CDR3 DNA sequence: TGTGCCAGCAGCTTGCGAGGGCACACCGGGGAGCTGTTTTTT. Filled out from reference TRBV5-4 and TRBJ2-2, the complete variable domain reads ETGVTQSPTHLIKTRGQQVTLRCSSQSGHNTVSWYQQALGQGPQFIFQYYREEENGRGNFPPRFSGLQFPNYSSELNVNALELDDSALYLCASSLRGHTGELFFGEGSRLTVL.

V and J are TRBV4-1 and TRBJ2-2; D is perhaps TRBD1 (5 bases). V lost 2 bases to trimming and J lost 2 bases, with 12 bases between them. Germline lookup yields CDR1 MGHRA and CDR2 YSYEKL. CDR3 size: 16 residues. This chain's CDR3 is CASSQLAGSNTGELFF. CDR3 sequence (DNA): TGCGCCAGCAGCCAACTCGCAGGGTCAAACACCGGGGAGCTGTTTTTT.

A word on this clone: The sample contains more than one DNA sequence encoding this CDR3. The chain couples TRBV18 to TRBJ2-2; the D is unclear. CDR3 length equals 14 residues. The germline V gene encodes CDR1 KGHSH and CDR2 LQKENI. With 3 bases removed from V and 4 bases from J, the gap between germline ends came to 9 bases. CDR3 nucleotide sequence: TGTGCCAGCTCACCTTGGGAACTCACCGGGGAGCTGTTTTTT. Translation gives CASSPWELTGELFF.